What follows describes a single T cell receptor beta chain. The antigen is not known. Selected positively for CCR7 and CD45RO-negative, naive CD8 cells excluded terminally differentiated effector memory CD45RA+ cells. Profiling relied on immunoSEQ multiplex PCR, and the TCRdb table lists in-frame clones only, not all of them. This sample has 1.5 million to 2.5 million clones; less than 95% occur once, and the top ten carry more than 0.9%. The sample comes from a study of shared clonotypes between healthy human individuals. CDR1 LNHNV and CDR2 YYDKDF come from the germline V gene (reference sequence). V shed 5 bases and J shed 0 bases, with 8 bases lying between them. The CDR3 consists of 13 residues. Notes on the study in general: Donor clonotype sharing was expected to depend on sequencing depth.

The rearrangement joins TRBV15 to TRBJ2-7, with D possibly being TRBD2 (6 bases). The sequenced sample was naive CD8+ T cells sorted from blood. The clonotype was recovered from a man between 18 and 35 years old in good health. CDR3 nucleotides: TGTGCCACCAGCGGCGGGGCCTCCTACGAGCAGTACTTC. It specifies CATSGGASYEQYF.